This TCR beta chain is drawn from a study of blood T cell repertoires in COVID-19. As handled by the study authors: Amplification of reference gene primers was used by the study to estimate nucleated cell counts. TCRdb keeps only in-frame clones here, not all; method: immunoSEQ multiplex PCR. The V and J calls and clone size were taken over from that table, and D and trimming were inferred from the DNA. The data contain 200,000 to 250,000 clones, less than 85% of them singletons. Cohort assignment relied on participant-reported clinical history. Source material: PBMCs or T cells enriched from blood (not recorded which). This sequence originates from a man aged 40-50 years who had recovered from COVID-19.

This CDR3 is CASTGTGKGTQYF. CDR3 DNA sequence: TGTGCCAGCACCGGGACAGGGAAAGGTACGCAGTATTTT. The chain carries TRBV13 and TRBJ2-3, with TRBD1 matching 9 bases. CDR1 and CDR2 (germline): PRHDT, FYEKMQ (reference sequence). The CDR3 has 13 amino acids. V gave up 7 bases and J gave up 8 bases; unmatched junction bases: 7.